This T cell receptor (beta chain) was captured by sequencing in a study of beta chain features in type 1 diabetes. Background on the study: Taken together, all samples contributed around 100,000,000 examined sorted cells. General study results and limits: Any role of HLA type in TCRB rearrangement remained unresolved here. In all four CD4+ subsets, TCRB CDR3 length was significantly, moderately reduced in type 1 diabetes.

Sequencing targeted expressed TCRB transcripts, as all isolated RNA had been reverse transcribed. Profiled with immunoSEQ multiplex PCR; TCRdb holds only in-frame clones, not every one. The sample includes under 850,000 clones, around an eighth of them seen just once. J lost 4 bases, V lost 4 bases, and 5 bases had no gene match. In germline, CDR1 is MDHEN, CDR2 SYDVKM. The CDR3 sequence is 14 residues long. About 100 mL of blood, on average, came from one heparinised draw per donor. Central memory, naive, regulatory and stem cell-like memory CD4+ cells were sorted by CD45RO/CCR7/CD25/CD127/CD95/CD27. Note on this clone: Its specificity is not known. This sample also contains other DNA sequences that code for the same CDR3.

The chain combines TRBV28 with TRBJ2-7; 9 bases match TRBD1. Sequencing was done on a sample of naive CD4+ T cells from blood. This sequence was found in a man aged 18 to 30 with type 1 diabetes. The CDR3 DNA sequence: TGTGCCAGCAGTTCCGGGACAGGGTTTTACGAGCAGTACTTC. As protein: CASSSGTGFYEQYF.